The entry that follows covers one T cell receptor beta chain sequence. As yet, its antigen is unknown. The sample belongs to a study of T cells in localized non-small cell lung cancer. Broader study findings: Overall survival was longer when the density of T cells in the blood was higher. Of the tissues analyzed, uninvolved adjacent lung showed maximal T cell clonality, greater than tumor. Out of the top 100 tumor clones, a median approximately 61 were seen in adjacent lung. Only one tumor region was sequenced, so heterogeneity remains possible.

The CDR3 contains 16 residues. V lost 5 bases, J lost 1 base, and 17 bases lay in between. Germline assignment: CDR1 MDHEN and CDR2 SYDVKM. The data were produced by immunoSEQ multiplex PCR, yet TCRdb's version contains in-frame clones alone and is incomplete. The table records approximately 2,000 clones, more than 35% of them present only once. This rearrangement joins TRBV28 to TRBJ1-1; unclear D gene. This receptor was taken from a female donor aged 60 or older with stage I lung adenocarcinoma. The sample in question was lung tumor tissue, obtained before any cancer treatment. CDR3 loop: CASSGTLVSRNTEAFF. CDR3 nucleotides: TGTGCCAGCAGTGGAACCCTAGTATCGAGGAACACTGAAGCTTTCTTT.